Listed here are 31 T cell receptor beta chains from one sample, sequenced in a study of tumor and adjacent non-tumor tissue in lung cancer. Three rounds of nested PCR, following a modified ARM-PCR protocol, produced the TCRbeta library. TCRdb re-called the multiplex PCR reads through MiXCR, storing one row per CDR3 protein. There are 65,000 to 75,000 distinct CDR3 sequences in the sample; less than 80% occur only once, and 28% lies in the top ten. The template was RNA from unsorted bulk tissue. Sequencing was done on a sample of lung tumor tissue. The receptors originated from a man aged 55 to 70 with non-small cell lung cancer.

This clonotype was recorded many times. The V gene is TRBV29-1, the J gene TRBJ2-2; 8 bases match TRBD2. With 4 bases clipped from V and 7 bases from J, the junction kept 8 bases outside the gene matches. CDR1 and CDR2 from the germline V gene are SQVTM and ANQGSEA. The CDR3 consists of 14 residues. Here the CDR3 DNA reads TGCAGCGTTGCCGGCCTAGCGGGCGGCGGGGAGCTGTTTTTT. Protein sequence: CSVAGLAGGGELFF.

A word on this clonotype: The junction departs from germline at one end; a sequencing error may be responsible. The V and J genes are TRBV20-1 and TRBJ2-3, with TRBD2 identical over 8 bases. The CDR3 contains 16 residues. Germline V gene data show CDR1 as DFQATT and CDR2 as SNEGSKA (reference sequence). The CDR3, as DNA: TGCTGTGCCCAAGGGACTAGTGGGAGGGCCGCGGATACGCAGTATTTT. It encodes CCAQGTSGRAADTQYF.

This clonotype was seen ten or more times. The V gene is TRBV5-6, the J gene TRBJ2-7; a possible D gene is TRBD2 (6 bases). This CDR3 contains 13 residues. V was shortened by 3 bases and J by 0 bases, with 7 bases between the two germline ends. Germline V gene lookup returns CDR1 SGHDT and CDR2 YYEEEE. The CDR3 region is CASSSGVSYEQYF. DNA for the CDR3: TGTGCCAGCAGCTCGGGGGTCTCCTACGAGCAGTACTTC.

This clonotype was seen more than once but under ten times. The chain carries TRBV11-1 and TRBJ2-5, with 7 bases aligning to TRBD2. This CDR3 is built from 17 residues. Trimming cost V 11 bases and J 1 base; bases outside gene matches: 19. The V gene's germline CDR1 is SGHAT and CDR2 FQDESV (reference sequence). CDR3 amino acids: CACNLPRTRPSQETQYF. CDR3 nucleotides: TGTGCCTGCAACCTCCCGAGGACTAGGCCAAGCCAAGAGACCCAGTACTTC.

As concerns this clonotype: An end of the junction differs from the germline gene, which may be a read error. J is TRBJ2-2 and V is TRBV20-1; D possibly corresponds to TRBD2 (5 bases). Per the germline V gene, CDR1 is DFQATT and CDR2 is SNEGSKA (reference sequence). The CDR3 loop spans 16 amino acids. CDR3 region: CTATLVRGPETGELFF. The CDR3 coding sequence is TGCACTGCTACTTTAGTGAGAGGGCCGGAGACCGGGGAGCTGTTTTTT.

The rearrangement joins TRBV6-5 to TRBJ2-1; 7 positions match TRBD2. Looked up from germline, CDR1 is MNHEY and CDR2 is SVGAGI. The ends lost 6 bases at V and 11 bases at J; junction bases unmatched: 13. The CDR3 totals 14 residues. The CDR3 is CASRKWEGRNKQFF. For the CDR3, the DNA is TGTGCCAGCAGGAAGTGGGAGGGCAGGAATAAGCAGTTCTTC.

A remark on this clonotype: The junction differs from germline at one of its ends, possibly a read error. CDR3 region: CAVSGRPARETQYF. CDR3 DNA sequence: TGTGCCGTTAGCGGGAGACCGGCACGAGAGACACAGTACTTC. The chain couples TRBV6-1 to TRBJ2-5, with 9 bases that match TRBD2. Germline V gene sequence: CDR1 MNHNS, CDR2 SASEGT. The CDR3 covers 14 residues.

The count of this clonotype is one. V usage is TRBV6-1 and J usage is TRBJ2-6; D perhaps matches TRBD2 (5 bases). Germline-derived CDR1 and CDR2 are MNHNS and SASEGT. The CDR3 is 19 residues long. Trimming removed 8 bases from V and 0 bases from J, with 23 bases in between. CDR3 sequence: CASVRETFFTDSGANVLTF. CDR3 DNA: TGTGCCAGCGTAAGGGAGACCTTTTTTACGGACTCTGGGGCCAACGTCCTGACTTTC.

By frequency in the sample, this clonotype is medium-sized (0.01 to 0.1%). DNA for the CDR3: TGTGCCAGCAGTTACCCCTCAATGAATTCGCATTTT. Its translation: CASSYPSMNSHF. This chain uses TRBV6-2 or TRBV6-3 with TRBJ1-5; no definite D call. In germline, CDR1 is MNHEY, CDR2 SVGEGT. Deletions cut 2 bases from V and 15 bases from J, with 14 bases between. The CDR3 has 12 residues.

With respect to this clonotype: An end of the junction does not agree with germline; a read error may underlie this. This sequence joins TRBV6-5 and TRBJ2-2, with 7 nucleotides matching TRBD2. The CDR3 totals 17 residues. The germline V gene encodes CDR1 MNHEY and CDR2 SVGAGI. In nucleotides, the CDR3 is TGTGCCAGTAGTCCATCGGCGGGAGCGACGAACAACGGGGAGCTGTTTTTT. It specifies CASSPSAGATNNGELFF.

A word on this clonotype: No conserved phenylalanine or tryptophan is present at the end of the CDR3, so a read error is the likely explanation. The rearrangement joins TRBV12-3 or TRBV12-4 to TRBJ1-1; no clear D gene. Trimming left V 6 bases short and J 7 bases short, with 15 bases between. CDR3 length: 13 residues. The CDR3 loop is CASSLSRSNEAFS. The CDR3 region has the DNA TGTGCCAGCAGCCTATCCAGGAGTAATGAAGCTTTCTCT.

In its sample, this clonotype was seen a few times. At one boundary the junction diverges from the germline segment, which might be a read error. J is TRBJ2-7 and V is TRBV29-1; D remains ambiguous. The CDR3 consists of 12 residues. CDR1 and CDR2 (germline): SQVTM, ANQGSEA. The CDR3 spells CGVVSLGYEQYF. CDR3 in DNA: TGCGGCGTTGTGTCGTTGGGCTACGAGCAGTACTTC.

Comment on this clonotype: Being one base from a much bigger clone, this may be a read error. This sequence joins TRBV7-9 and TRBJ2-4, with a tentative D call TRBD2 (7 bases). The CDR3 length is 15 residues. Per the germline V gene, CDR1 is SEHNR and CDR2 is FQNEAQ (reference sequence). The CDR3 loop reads CPSSPLRGGRNIQYF. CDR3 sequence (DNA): TGTCCCAGCAGCCCCCTAAGGGGGGGGAGAAACATTCAGTACTTC.

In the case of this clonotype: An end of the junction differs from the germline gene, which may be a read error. The CDR3 nucleotides read TGTGCCAGCAGTCTCAACCAACTAGCGGGGTTAGGTGAGCAGTCCTTC. Amino acids: CASSLNQLAGLGEQSF. V gene TRBV11-3 combines with J gene TRBJ2-1, with 10 bases identical to TRBD2. In germline, CDR1 is SGHNT, CDR2 YENEEA. The CDR3 loop spans 16 amino acids.

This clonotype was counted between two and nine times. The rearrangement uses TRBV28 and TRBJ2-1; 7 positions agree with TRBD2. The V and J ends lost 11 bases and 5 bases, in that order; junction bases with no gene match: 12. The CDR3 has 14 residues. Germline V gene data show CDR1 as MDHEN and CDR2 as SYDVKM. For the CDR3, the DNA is TGTGCCGGGGGTAGTCCGGGGGGTGACAATGAGCAGTTCTTC. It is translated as CAGGSPGGDNEQFF. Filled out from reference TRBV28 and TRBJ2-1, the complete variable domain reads DVKVTQSSRYLVKRTGEKVFLECVQDMDHENMFWYRQDPGLGLRLIYFSYDVKMKEKGDIPEGYSVSREKKERFSLILESASTNQTSMYLCAGGSPGGDNEQFFGPGTRLTVL.

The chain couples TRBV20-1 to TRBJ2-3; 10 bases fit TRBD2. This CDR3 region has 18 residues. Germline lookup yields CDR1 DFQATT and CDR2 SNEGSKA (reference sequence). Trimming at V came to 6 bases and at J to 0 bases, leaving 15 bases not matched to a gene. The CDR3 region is CSATPWLAGDTSTDTQYF. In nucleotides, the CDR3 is TGCAGTGCCACCCCGTGGCTAGCGGGAGACACTAGCACAGATACGCAGTATTTT.

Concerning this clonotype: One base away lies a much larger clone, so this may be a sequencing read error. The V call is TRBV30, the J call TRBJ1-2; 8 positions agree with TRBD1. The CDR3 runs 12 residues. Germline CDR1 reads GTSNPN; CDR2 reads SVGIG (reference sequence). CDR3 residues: CAWRDRGNGYIF. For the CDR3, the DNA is TGTGCCTGGAGAGACAGGGGCAATGGCTACATCTTC.

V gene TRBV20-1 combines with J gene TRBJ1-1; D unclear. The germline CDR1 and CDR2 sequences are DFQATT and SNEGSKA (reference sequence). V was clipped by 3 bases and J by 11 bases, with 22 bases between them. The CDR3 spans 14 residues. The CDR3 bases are TGCAGTGCTAGGGACGGGCAAGGTACAAATGATGCTTTCTTT. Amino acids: CSARDGQGTNDAFF.

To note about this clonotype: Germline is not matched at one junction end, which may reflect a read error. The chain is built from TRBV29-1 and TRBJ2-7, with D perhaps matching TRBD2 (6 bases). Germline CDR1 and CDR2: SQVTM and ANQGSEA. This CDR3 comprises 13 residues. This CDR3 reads CSASMGLCYELYF. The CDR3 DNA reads TGCAGCGCCAGCATGGGACTTTGCTACGAGCTGTACTTC.

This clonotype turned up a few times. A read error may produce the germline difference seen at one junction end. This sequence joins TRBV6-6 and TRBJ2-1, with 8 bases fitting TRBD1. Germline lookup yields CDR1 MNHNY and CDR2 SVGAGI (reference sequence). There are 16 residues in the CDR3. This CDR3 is CTSRPKDRAYRNEQFF. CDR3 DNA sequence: TGTACCAGCCGTCCAAAGGACAGGGCGTATAGAAATGAGCAGTTCTTC.

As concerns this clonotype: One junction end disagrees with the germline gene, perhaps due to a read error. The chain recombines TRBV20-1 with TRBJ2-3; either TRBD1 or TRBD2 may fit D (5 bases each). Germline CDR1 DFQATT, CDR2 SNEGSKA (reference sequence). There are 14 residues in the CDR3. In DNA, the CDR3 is TGCAGTCCGAACAGCATGGGGGAAACAGATATGCAGTATTTT. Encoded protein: CSPNSMGETDMQYF.

This CDR3 reads CSVVLGWALGGYTF. Written as DNA, the CDR3 is TGCAGCGTCGTGTTGGGGTGGGCGCTGGGTGGCTACACCTTC. The chain employs TRBV29-1 and TRBJ1-2; D gene uncertain. The V and J ends lost 6 bases and 7 bases respectively, with 21 bases between them. CDR1 and CDR2 (germline): SQVTM, ANQGSEA. This CDR3 comprises 14 residues.

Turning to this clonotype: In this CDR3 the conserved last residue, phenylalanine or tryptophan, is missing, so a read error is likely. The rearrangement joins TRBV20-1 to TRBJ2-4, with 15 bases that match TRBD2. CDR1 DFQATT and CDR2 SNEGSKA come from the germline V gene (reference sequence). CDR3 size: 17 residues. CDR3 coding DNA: TGCAGTGCCCCGGGACTAGCGGGAGGTACAGCCAAAACCATTCAGTACTAC. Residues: CSAPGLAGGTAKTIQYY.

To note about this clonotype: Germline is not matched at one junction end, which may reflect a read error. CDR3 sequence: CASSLAGRGNEQFF. In nucleotides, the CDR3 is TGTGCCAGCAGCCTAGCAGGCAGGGGCAATGAGCAGTTTTTC. The rearrangement uses TRBV14 and TRBJ2-1, with D maybe TRBD1 (6 bases). The CDR3 extends over 14 amino acids. Per the germline V gene, CDR1 is SGHDN and CDR2 is FVKESK.

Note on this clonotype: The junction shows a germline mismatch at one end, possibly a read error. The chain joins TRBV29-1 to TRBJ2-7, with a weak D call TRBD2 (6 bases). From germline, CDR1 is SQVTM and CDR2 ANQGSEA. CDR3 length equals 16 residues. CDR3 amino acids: CNVVAGSGTGGYEQYF. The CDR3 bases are TGCAACGTTGTCGCTGGCTCCGGGACTGGGGGATACGAGCAGTACTTC.

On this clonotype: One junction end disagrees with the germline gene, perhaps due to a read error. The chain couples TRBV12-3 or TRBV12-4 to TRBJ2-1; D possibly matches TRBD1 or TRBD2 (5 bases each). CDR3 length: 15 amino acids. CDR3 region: CASSLPQWDHNEQFF. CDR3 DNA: TGTGCTAGCAGTCTCCCTCAGTGGGACCACAATGAGCAGTTCTTC.

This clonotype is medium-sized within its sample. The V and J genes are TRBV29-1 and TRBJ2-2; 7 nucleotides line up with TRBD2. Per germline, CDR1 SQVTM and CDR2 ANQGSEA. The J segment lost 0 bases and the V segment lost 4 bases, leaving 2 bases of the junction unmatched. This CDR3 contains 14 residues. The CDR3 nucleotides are TGCAGCGTTGCTGGGGGGGCGAACACCGGGGAGCTGTTTTTT. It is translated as CSVAGGANTGELFF.

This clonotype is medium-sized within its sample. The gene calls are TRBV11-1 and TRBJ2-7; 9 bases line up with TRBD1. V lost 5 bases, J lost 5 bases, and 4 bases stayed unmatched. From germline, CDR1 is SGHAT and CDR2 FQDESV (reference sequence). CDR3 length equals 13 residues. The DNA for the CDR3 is TGTGCCAGCAGCCCACAGGGGGCGGACGAGCAGTACTTC. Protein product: CASSPQGADEQYF.

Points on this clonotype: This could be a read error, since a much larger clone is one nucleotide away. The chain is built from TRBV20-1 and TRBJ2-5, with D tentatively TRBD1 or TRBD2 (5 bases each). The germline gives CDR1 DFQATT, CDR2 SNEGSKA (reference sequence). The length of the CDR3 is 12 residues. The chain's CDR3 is CRALGRHETQYF. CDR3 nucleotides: TGCCGTGCCCTGGGACGGCATGAGACCCAGTACTTC.

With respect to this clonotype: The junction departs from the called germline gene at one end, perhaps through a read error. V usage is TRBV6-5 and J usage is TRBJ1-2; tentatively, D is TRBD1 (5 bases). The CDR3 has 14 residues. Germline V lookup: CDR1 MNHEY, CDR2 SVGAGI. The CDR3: CVSSYQGGTYGYTF. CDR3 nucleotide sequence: TGTGTCAGCAGCTATCAGGGAGGGACGTATGGCTACACCTTC.

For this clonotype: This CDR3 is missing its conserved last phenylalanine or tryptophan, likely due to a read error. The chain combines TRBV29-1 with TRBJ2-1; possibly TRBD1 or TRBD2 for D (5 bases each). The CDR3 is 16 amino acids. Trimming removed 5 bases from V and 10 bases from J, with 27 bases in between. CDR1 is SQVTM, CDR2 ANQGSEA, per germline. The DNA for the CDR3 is TGCAGCGTTCGAGCAAACAGGTTTAGAGGGGCTGTGGAGCAGTTCCGC. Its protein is CSVRANRFRGAVEQFR.